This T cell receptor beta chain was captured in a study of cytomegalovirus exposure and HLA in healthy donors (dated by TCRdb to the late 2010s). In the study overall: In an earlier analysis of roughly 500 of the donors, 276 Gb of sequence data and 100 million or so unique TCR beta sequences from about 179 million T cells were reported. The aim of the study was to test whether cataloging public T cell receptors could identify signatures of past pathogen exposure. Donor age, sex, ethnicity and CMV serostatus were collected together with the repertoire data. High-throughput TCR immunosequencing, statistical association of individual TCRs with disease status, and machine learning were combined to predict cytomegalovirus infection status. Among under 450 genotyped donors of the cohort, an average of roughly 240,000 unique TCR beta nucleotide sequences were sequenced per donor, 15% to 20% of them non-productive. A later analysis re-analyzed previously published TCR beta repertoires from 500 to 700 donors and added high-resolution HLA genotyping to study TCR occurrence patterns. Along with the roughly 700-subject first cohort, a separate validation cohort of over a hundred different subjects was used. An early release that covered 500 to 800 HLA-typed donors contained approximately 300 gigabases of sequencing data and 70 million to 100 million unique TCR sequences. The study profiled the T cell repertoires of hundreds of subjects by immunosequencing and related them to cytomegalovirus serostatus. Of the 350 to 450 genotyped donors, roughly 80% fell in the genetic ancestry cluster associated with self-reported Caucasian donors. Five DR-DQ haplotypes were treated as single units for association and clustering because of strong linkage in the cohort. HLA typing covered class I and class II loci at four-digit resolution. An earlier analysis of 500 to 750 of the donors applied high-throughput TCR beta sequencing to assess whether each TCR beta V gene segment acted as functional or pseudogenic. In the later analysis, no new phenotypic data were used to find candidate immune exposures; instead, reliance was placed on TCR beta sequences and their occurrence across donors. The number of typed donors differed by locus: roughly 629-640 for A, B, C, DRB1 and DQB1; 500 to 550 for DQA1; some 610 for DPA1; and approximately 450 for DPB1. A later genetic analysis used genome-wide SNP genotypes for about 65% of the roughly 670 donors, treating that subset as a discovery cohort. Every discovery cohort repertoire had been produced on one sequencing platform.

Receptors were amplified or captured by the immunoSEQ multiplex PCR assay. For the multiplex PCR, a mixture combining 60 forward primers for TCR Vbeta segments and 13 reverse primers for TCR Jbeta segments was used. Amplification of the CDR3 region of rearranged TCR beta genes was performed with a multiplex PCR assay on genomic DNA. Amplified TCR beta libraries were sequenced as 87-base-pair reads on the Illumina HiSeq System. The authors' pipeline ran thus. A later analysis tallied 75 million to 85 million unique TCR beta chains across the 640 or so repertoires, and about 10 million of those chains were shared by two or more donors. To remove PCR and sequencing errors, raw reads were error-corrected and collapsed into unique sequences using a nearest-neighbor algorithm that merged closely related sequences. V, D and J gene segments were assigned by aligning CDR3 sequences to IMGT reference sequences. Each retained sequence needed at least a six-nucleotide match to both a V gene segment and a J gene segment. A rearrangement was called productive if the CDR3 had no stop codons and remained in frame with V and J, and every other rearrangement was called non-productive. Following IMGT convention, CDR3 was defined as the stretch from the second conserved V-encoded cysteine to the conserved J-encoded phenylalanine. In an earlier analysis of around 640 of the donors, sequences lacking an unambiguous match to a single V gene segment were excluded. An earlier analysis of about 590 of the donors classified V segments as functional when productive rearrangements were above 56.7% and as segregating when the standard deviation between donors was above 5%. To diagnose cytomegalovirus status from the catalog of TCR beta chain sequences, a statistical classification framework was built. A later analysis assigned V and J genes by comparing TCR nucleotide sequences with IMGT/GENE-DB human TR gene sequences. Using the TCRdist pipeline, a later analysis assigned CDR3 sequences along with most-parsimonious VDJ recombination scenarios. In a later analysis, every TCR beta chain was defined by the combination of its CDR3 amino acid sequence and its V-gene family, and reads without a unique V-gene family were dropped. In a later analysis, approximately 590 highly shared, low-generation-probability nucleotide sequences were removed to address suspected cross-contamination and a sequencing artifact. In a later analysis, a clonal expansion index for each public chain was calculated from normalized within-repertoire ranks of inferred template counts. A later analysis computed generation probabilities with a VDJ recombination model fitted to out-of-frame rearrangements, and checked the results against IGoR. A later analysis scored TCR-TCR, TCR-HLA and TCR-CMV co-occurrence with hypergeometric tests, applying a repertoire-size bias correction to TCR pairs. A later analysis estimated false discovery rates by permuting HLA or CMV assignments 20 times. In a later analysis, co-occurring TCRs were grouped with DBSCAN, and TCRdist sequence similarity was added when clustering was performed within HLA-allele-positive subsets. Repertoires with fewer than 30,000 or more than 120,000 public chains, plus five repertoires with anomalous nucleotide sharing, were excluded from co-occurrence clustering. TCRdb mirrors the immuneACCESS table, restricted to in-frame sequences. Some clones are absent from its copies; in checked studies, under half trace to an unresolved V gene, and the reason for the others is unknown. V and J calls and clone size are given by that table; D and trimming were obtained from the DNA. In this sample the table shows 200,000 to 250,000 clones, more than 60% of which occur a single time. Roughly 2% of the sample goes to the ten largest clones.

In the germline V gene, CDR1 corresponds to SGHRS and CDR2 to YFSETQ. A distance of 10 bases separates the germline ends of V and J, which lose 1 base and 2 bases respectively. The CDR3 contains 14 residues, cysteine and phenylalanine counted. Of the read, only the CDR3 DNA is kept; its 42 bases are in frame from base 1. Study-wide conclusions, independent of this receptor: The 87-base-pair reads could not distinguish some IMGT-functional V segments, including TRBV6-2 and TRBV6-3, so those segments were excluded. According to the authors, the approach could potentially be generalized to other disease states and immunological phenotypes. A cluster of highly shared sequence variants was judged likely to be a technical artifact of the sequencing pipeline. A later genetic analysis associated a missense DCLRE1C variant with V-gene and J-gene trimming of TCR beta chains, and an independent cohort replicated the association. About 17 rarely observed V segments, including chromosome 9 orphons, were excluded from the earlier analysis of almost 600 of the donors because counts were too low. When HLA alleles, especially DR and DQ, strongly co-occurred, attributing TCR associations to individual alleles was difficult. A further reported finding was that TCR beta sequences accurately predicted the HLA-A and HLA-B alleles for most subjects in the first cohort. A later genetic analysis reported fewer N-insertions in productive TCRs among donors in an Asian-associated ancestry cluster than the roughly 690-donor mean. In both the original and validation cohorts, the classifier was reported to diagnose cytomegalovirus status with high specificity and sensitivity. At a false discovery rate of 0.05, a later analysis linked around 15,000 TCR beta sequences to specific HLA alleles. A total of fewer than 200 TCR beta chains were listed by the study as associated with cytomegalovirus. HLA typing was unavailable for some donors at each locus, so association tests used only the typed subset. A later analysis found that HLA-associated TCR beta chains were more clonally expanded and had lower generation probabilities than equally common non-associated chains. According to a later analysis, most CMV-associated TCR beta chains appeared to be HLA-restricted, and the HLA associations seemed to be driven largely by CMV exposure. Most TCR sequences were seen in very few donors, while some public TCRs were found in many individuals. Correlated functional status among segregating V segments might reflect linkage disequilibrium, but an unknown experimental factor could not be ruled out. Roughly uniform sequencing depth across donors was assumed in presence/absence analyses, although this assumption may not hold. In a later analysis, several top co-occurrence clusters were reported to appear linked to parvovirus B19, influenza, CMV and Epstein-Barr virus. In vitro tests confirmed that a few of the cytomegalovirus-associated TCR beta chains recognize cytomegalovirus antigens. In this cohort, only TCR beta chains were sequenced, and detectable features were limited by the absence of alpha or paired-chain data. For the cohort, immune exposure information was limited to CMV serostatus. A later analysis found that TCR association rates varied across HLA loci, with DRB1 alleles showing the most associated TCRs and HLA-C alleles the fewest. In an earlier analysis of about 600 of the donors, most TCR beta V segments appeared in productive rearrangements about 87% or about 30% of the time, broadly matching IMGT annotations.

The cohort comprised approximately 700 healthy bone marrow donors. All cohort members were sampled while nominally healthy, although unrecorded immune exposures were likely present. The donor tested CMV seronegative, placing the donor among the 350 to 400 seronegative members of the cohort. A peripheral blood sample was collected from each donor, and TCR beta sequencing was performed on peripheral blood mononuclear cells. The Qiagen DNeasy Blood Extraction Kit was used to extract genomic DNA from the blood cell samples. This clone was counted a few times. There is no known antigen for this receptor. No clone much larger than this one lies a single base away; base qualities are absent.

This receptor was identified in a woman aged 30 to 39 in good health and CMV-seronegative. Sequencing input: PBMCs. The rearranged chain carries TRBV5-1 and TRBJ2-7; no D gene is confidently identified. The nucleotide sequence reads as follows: TGCGCCAGCAGCTTGACGTCGCCAGCCTACGAGCAGTACTTC. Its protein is CASSLTSPAYEQYF.